Listed here are 13 T cell receptor beta chains from one sample, sequenced in a study of naive and memory T cell subsets. General study findings and limits: Possibly reflecting memory cells re-expressing CD45RA, a few larger clonotypes occurred in naive repertoires, especially CD8.

The antigens these receptors bind are not known. Two oligonucleotides, mixed equimolar, formed the beta constant-region primer covering TRBC1 and TRBC2. Nested alpha and beta constant-region primers with the SP2 primer drove four PCR rounds on ligated cDNA. TCRdb re-called the UMI-ligation and nested PCR reads with MiXCR, one entry per CDR3 protein. This table has approximately 150,000 distinct CDR3 sequences, roughly 22% appearing once. Sequencing input: naive CD4+ T cells from blood. These receptors originate from a human donor in good health.

The chain has TRBV6-1 and TRBJ2-1; D is unclear. The CDR3 consists of 11 residues. Germline CDR1 is MNHNS and CDR2 is SASEGT. V lost 4 bases and J lost 13, with 11 bases in between. The CDR3 region is CASSAQAFQFF. DNA of the CDR3: TGTGCCAGCAGTGCTCAAGCATTTCAGTTCTTC.

To note about this clonotype: A read error is possible here, since a much larger clone lies one base away. This chain joins TRBV18 and TRBJ2-7; possible D gene TRBD1, 5 bases. CDR1 is KGHSH and CDR2 is LQKENI in the germline V gene. V was shortened by 7 bases and J by 3 bases, with 22 bases between the two germline ends. This CDR3 has 16 amino acids. CDR3 coding DNA: TGTGCCAGCTTATACTATTGGACGGCGACAGACTACGAGCAGTACTTC. Its protein is CASLYYWTATDYEQYF.

V and J are TRBV12-3 or TRBV12-4 and TRBJ1-2; no definite D call. Trimming cost V 3 bases and J 4 bases, with 18 bases left between them. CDR3 size: 16 residues. DNA for the CDR3: TGTGCCAGCAGTTTCGGCAGACCCAGCCGAGGCTATGGCTACACCTTC. Encoded protein: CASSFGRPSRGYGYTF.

This clonotype has a count of ten or more. The chain uses TRBV5-4 and TRBJ2-1, with 8 bases that match TRBD2. This CDR3 has 16 amino acids. The trim removed 0 bases at V and 4 bases at J, leaving 6 bases unmatched. CDR1 is SGHNT, CDR2 YYREEE, per germline (reference sequence). The CDR3 coding sequence is TGTGCCAGCAGCTTGGTGCCTAGCGGGCGATACAATGAGCAGTTCTTC. Residues: CASSLVPSGRYNEQFF.

This chain uses TRBV7-9 with TRBJ1-1; 10 bases line up with TRBD1. This CDR3 comprises 14 residues. With 5 bases clipped from V and 3 bases from J, the junction kept 3 bases outside the gene matches. Germline V gives CDR1 SEHNR, CDR2 FQNEAQ (reference sequence). The CDR3 DNA is TGTGCCAGCAGCCGACAGGGGGCGGACACTGAAGCTTTCTTT. Translation gives CASSRQGADTEAFF.

This clonotype was found a few times. This chain connects TRBV6-5 to TRBJ2-1; a possible D gene is TRBD2 (6 bases). The CDR3 totals 17 residues. Germline assignment: CDR1 MNHEY and CDR2 SVGAGI. Trimming left V 0 bases short and J 1 base short, with 13 bases between. The CDR3 DNA follows: TGTGCCAGCAGTTACTCGTTCGGGAGCAGTTCCTACAATGAGCAGTTCTTC. Translated, it gives CASSYSFGSSSYNEQFF.

CDR3 sequence (DNA): TGTGCCAGCAGATCCCGGCGGGAAAAGACCCAGTACTTC. Protein sequence: CASRSRREKTQYF. The gene calls are TRBV6-1 and TRBJ2-5, with D maybe TRBD2 (6 bases). Trimming cost V 6 bases and J 6 bases, with 14 bases left between them. Germline CDR1 MNHNS, CDR2 SASEGT. The CDR3 loop spans 13 amino acids.

This chain uses TRBV7-2 with TRBJ2-3, with 8 positions matching TRBD2. Germline V gene lookup returns CDR1 SGHTA and CDR2 FQGNSA. The CDR3 is made up of 13 amino acids. Germline trimming cut 11 bases from V and 1 base from J; bases unmatched to any gene: 5. The CDR3 bases are TGTGCCGGGGCGGGAGGAGGCACAGATACGCAGTATTTT. This sequence encodes CAGAGGGTDTQYF.

The chain is built from TRBV29-1 and TRBJ2-7; D is ambiguous. Trimming removed 4 bases from V and 2 bases from J, with 9 bases in between. Germline CDR1 is SQVTM and CDR2 is ANQGSEA. The CDR3 extends over 12 amino acids. The DNA of the CDR3 is TGCAGCGTTGTATCTGGGACCTACGAGCAGTACTTC. This translates into CSVVSGTYEQYF.

This clonotype was detected only a few times. V gene TRBV7-2 combines with J gene TRBJ2-5, with D perhaps assigned TRBD1 or TRBD2 (5 bases each). Trimming shortened V by 2 bases and J by 5 bases, and 12 bases separated the two germline ends. Germline V gives CDR1 SGHTA, CDR2 FQGNSA. The CDR3 is 14 amino acids. This chain's CDR3 is CASSLQRGRETQYF. CDR3 DNA sequence: TGTGCCAGCAGCTTACAAAGGGGACGGGAGACCCAGTACTTC.

V and J are TRBV7-9 and TRBJ2-3, with TRBD1 matching 11 bases. Germline V gene sequence: CDR1 SEHNR, CDR2 FQNEAQ (reference sequence). There are 16 residues in the CDR3. V shed 1 base and J 4 bases; nucleotides not matched to a gene: 4. Here the CDR3 DNA reads TGTGCCAGCAGCTTAGGGGACAGGGGGATTGCAGATACGCAGTATTTT. Protein sequence: CASSLGDRGIADTQYF.

This clonotype was observed a handful of times. The chain combines TRBV7-2 with TRBJ2-7, with D maybe TRBD2 (5 bases). Germline CDR1 and CDR2: SGHTA and FQGNSA. This CDR3 region has 15 residues. V lost 0 bases and J lost 4, with 13 bases in between. The CDR3 nucleotides read TGTGCCAGCAGCTTAGCGGGAGTAGGTGCATACGAGCAGTACTTC. Translating it yields CASSLAGVGAYEQYF.

The chain links TRBV27 to TRBJ2-2, with 7 bases lining up with TRBD1. The CDR3 is 16 residues long. V gave up 5 bases and J gave up 5 bases; unmatched junction bases: 11. Germline-derived CDR1 and CDR2 are MNHEY and SMNVEV (reference sequence). The CDR3 DNA follows: TGTGCCAGCAGTCATTTGACAGGGACGGGGACCGGGGAGCTGTTTTTT. It codes for CASSHLTGTGTGELFF.